This T cell receptor beta chain was identified in a study of T cells in Graves' hyperthyroidism and ophthalmopathy. Trimming took 6 bases from V and 6 from J; bases not matched to a gene: 5. CDR1 and CDR2 (germline): SQVTM, ANQGSEA. The CDR3 is 13 residues long. Study-level results: Most thyroid clonotypes expanded above 0.001 appeared in blood too.

The authors took PBMCs from 8 to 10 ml fresh peripheral blood. This clonotype occurred a few times. Its antigen is currently unknown. Amplification targeted TCR beta CDR3 regions from RNA transcripts. With the HTBI primer set, the TCR CDR3 went through a first round of RT-PCR. TCRdb reanalysed the multiplex PCR reads using MiXCR and keeps one entry per CDR3 protein. The top ten hold 5% to 6.5% of the sample, which has 400,000 to 500,000 distinct CDR3 sequences, roughly 15% seen once. Sequenced material: blood. The receptor was isolated from a woman aged 18-35 years with Graves' hyperthyroidism. V is TRBV29-1 and J is TRBJ2-4, with 10 bases identical to TRBD1. The CDR3 DNA is TGCAGCGTCAAGACAGGGGGCGGAAACATTCAGTACTTC. Translating it yields CSVKTGGGNIQYF. Complete variable domain (other parts from reference TRBV29-1 and TRBJ2-4): SAVISQKPSRDICQRGTSLTIQCQVDSQVTMMFWYRQQPGQSLTLIATANQGSEATYESGFVIDKFPISRPNLTFSTLTVSNMSPEDSSIYLCSVKTGGGNIQYFGAGTRLSVL.